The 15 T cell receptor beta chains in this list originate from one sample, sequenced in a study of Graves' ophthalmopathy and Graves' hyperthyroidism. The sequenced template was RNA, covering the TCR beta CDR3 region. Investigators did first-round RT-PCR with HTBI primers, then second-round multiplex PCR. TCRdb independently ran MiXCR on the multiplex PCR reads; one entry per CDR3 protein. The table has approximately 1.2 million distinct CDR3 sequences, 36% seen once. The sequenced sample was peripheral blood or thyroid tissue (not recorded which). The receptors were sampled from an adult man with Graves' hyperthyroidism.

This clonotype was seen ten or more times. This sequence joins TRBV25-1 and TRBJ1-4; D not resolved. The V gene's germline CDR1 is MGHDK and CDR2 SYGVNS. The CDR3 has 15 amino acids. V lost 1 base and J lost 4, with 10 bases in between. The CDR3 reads CASSELKSSNEKLFF. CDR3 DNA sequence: TGTGCCAGCAGTGAATTGAAATCCAGTAATGAAAAACTGTTTTTT.

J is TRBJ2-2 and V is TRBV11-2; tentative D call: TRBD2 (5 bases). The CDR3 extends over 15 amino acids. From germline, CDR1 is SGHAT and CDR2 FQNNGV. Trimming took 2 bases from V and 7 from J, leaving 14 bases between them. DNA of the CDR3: TGTGCCAGCAGCTTAAGTCTAGCCATGGTCGGGGAGCTGTTTTTT. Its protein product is CASSLSLAMVGELFF.

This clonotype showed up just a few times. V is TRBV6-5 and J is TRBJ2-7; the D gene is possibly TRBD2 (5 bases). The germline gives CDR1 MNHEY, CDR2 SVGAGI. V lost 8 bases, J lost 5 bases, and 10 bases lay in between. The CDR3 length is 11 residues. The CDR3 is CASVAGDEQYF. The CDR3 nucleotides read TGTGCCAGCGTGGCGGGCGACGAGCAGTACTTC.

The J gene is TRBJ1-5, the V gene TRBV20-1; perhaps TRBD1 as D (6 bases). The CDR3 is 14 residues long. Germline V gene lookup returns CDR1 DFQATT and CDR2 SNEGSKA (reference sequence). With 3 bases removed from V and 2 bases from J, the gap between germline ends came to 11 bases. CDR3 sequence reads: CSASMSGGNQPQHF. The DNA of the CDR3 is TGCAGTGCTAGTATGTCAGGGGGCAATCAGCCCCAGCATTTT.

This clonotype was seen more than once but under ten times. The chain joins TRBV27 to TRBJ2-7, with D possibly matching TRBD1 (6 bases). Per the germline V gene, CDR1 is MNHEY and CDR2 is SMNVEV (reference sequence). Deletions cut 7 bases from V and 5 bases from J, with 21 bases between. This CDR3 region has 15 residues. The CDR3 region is CASTKQGRLVHEQYF. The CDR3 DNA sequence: TGTGCCAGCACCAAACAGGGTCGTCTTGTCCACGAGCAGTACTTC.

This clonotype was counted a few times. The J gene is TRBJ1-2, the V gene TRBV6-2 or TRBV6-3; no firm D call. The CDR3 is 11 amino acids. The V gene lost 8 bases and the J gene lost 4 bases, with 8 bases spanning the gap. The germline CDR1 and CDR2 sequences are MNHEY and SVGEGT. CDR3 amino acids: CASGDGYGYTF. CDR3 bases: TGTGCCAGCGGTGATGGCTATGGCTACACCTTC.

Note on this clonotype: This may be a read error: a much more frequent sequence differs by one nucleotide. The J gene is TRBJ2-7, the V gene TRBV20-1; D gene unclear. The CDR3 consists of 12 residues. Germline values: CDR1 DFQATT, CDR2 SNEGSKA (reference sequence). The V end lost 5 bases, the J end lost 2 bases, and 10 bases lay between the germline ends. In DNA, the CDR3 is TGCAGTGCTTGGAGACGGACCTACGAGCAGTACTTC. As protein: CSAWRRTYEQYF.

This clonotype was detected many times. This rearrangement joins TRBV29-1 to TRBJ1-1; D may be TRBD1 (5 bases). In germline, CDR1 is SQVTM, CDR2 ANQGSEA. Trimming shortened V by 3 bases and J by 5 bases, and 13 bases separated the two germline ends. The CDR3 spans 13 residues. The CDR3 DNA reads TGCAGCGTTGACAGGGAAGGGCAAACTGAAGCTTTCTTT. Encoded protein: CSVDREGQTEAFF.

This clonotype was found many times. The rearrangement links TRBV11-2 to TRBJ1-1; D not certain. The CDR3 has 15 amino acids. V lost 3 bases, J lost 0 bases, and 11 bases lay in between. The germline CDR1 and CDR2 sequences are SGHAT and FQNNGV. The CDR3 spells CASSFAGSMNTEAFF. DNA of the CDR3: TGTGCCAGCAGCTTTGCGGGGTCCATGAACACTGAAGCTTTCTTT.

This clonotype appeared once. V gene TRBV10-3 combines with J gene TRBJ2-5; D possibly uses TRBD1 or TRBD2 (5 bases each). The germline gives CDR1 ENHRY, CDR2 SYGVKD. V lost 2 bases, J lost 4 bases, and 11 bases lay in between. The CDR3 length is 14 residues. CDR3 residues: CAISEEGSAETQYF. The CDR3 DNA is TGTGCCATCAGTGAGGAGGGGTCGGCAGAGACCCAGTACTTC.

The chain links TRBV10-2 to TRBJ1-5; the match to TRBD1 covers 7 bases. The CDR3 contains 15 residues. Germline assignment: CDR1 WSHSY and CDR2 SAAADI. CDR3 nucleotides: TGCATCAGCAGGGCCGGGACAGCTAGCAATCAGCCCCAGCATTTT. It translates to CISRAGTASNQPQHF.

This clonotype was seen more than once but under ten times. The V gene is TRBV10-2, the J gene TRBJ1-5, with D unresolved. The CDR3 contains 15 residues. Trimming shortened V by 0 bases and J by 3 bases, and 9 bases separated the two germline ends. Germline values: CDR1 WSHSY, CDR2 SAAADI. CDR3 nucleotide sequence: TGCGCCAGCAGTGAGTCTCATGCAGACAATCAGCCCCAGCATTTT. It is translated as CASSESHADNQPQHF.

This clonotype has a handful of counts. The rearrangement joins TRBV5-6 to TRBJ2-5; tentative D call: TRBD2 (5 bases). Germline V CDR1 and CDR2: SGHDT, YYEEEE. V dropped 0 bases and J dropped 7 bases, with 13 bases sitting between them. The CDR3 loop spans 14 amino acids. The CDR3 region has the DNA TGTGCCAGCAGCTTGGCCCTGCTCGGAGGGACCCAGTACTTC. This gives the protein CASSLALLGGTQYF.

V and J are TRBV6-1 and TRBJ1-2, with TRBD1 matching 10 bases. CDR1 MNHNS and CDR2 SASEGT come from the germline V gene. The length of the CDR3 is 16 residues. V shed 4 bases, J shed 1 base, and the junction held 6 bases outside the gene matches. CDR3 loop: CASSGRDRGHNYGYTF. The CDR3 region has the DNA TGTGCCAGCAGTGGCCGGGACAGGGGACATAACTATGGCTACACCTTC.

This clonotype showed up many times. The CDR3 DNA is TGTGCCAGCAGCTTCGGGGCGCTCGGACTAGTGGAGACCCAGTACTTC. This sequence encodes CASSFGALGLVETQYF. The rearrangement links TRBV11-2 to TRBJ2-5; 7 nucleotides agree with TRBD2. V lost 3 bases, J lost 5 bases, and 12 bases stayed unmatched. This CDR3 has 16 residues. The germline CDR1 and CDR2 sequences are SGHAT and FQNNGV.